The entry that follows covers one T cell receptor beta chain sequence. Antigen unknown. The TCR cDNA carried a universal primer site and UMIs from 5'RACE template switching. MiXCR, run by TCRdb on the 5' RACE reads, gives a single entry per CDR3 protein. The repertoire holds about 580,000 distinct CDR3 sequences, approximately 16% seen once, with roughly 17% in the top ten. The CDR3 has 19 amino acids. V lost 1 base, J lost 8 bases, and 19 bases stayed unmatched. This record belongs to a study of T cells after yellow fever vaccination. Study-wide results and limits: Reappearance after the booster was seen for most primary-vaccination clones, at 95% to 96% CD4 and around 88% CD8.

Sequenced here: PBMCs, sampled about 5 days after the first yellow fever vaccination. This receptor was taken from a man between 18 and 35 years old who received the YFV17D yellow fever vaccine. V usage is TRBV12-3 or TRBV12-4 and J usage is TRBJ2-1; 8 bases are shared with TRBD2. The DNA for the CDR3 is TGTGCCAGCAGTTTAGGGTCCTTCGGGGGGGCCGCTGGGAGGCATGAGCAGTTCTTC. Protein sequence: CASSLGSFGGAAGRHEQFF.